This TCR beta chain is from a study of T-cell reconstitution after alpha-beta-depleted transplantation in children. A remark on this clonotype: Its antigen is undetermined.

The germline V gene has CDR1 DFQATT and CDR2 SNEGSKA (reference sequence). The length of the CDR3 is 15 residues. After removal of 6 bases from V and 3 bases from J, the junction contained 12 bases not matched to a gene. General study findings and limits: Surviving recipient T cells and intrathymic progenitors accounted for some patients' high TCRbeta diversity at day 60. Reportedly, only several hundred clones from non-depleted graft cells drove alpha-beta T-cell counts at about two months. A year post-transplant, T-cell counts and diversity derived mostly from newly produced T cells.

The TCRbeta library was prepared with unique molecular identifiers. One entry per CDR3 protein results from TCRdb running MiXCR on the PCR reads. The sample records under 35,000 distinct CDR3 sequences, 18% being singletons. The starting material was PBMCs, mostly from graft donor cells, obtained 60 days after TCRalphabeta/CD19-depleted stem cell transplant. The sequence was obtained from a male patient aged 2 to 9 who had a stem cell transplant for acute lymphoblastic leukemia, so the T cells may come from the graft donor. J is TRBJ2-7 and V is TRBV20-1; 9 nucleotides line up with TRBD1. The CDR3 DNA follows: TGCAGTGCCTCCCCTCGACAGGGGGGAATCTACGAGCAGTACTTC. Translation: CSASPRQGGIYEQYF.